This T cell receptor (beta chain) was retrieved from a study of shared clonotypes between healthy human individuals. Clones were sequenced by immunoSEQ multiplex PCR, and TCRdb holds only the in-frame ones, with some missing. There are roughly 660,000 clones in the sample; 90% occur only once, and 34% lies in the top ten. This CDR3 is 12 amino acids long. Germline CDR1 MNHNS, CDR2 SASEGT. The V and J ends lost 0 bases and 7 bases respectively, with 4 bases between them. The TCR was taken from a man between 18 and 35 years old in good health. Some clones in this sample may be carry-over from other donors' samples. Material for sequencing was memory CD8+ T cells from PBMCs. As to subset: CD45RO+ cells pooled with CCR7-negative TemRA cells. This chain joins TRBV6-1 and TRBJ1-5; no definite D call. CDR3 region: CASSEAYQPQHF. CDR3 sequence (DNA): TGTGCCAGCAGTGAAGCGTACCAGCCCCAGCATTTT.